This T cell receptor beta chain was retrieved from a study of T cell responses to AZD1222 COVID-19 vaccine. The CDR3 contains 12 residues. V was clipped by 6 bases and J by 7 bases, with 13 bases between them. Germline CDR1 and CDR2: WNHNN and SYGVQD (reference sequence). Sequencing used immunoSEQ multiplex PCR; TCRdb keeps in-frame clones, though not all of them. The data show more than 95,000 clones, 90% to 95% seen once. Study-wide results and caveats: Vaccine-associated CD4 TCRs spanned spike, dominant at 160-218 and 743-854. Unmutated variant regions reportedly attract nearly half of all spike-specific TCRs. Clonal diversity may have been underestimated in mostly white British donors.

Notes on this clone: Its cognate antigen is unknown.

The chain joins TRBV10-1 to TRBJ2-7; D is unresolved. The sample here was peripheral blood, taken on day 0 of AZD1222 vaccination. The sequence was collected from an adult in good health. CDR3 sequence reads: CASSPQFGEQYF. In DNA form, the CDR3 reads TGCGCCAGCAGCCCTCAATTTGGGGAGCAGTACTTC.